Reported below is one TCR beta chain. Its antigen is currently not known. These data originate in a study of cytomegalovirus exposure and HLA in healthy donors (dated by TCRdb to the late 2010s). In terms of the full investigation: According to an earlier analysis of a few hundred of the donors, some 170 million T cells yielded 117 million unique TCR beta sequences and roughly 280 Gb of sequence data. An early release covering around 630 HLA-typed donors comprised approximately 300 gigabases of sequencing data and 85 million to 100 million unique TCR sequences. The genetic ancestry cluster associated with self-reported Caucasian donors included about four fifths of the approximately 410 genotyped donors. The study aimed to test whether cataloging public T cell receptors could reveal signatures of past pathogen exposure. The study used immunosequencing to profile the T cell repertoires of hundreds of subjects and linked those repertoires to cytomegalovirus serostatus. In addition to the first cohort of several hundred subjects, a separate validation cohort of 120 different subjects was used. The study combined high-throughput TCR immunosequencing, statistical association of individual TCRs with disease status, and machine learning to predict cytomegalovirus infection status. In a later analysis, previously published TCR beta repertoires from 550 to 750 donors were re-analyzed and high-resolution HLA genotyping was added so that TCR occurrence patterns could be studied. Rather than drawing on any new phenotypic data, the later analysis identified candidate immune exposures from TCR beta sequences and the way those sequences occurred across donors. An earlier analysis of approximately 630 of the donors applied high-throughput TCR beta sequencing to assess whether each TCR beta V gene segment acted as functional or pseudogenic. Donor age, sex, ethnicity and CMV serostatus were compiled alongside the repertoire data. A later genetic analysis took genome-wide SNP genotypes for about 55% of the 666 donors and used that subset as a discovery cohort. All discovery cohort repertoires had been generated on a single sequencing platform. Class I and class II HLA loci were covered by the typing at four-digit resolution. The number of typed donors differed by locus: about 629-630 for A, B, C, DRB1 and DQB1; approximately 520 for DQA1; 606 for DPA1; and 400 to 480 for DPB1. Roughly 5 DR-DQ haplotypes were handled as single units for association and clustering because linkage in the cohort was strong. On average, roughly 200,000 unique TCR beta nucleotide sequences were sequenced per donor among some 420 genotyped donors of the cohort, with around 19% of those sequences being non-productive.

In the germline V gene, CDR1 corresponds to MDHEN and CDR2 to SYDVKM. From the cysteine through the phenylalanine, the CDR3 covers 16 amino acids. The only DNA kept is the CDR3, 48 bases in frame from the first base. V is pruned by 7 bases and J by 4 bases, leaving 13 bases of the junction without a gene match. The study at large found these results: According to the authors, the approach could potentially be generalized to other disease states and immunological phenotypes. Several of the top co-occurrence clusters appeared to be linked to parvovirus B19, influenza, CMV and Epstein-Barr virus, according to a later analysis. The earlier analysis of some 540 of the donors excluded seventeen rarely observed V segments, including chromosome 9 orphons, because counts were too low. Assigning TCR associations to individual alleles was difficult when HLA alleles, especially DR and DQ, strongly co-occurred. In a later analysis, around 15,000 TCR beta sequences were associated with specific HLA alleles at a false discovery rate of 0.05. A cluster of highly shared sequence variants was judged likely to represent a technical artifact of the sequencing pipeline. In both the original and validation cohorts, the classifier was reported to diagnose cytomegalovirus status with high specificity and sensitivity. According to a later genetic analysis, donors in an Asian-associated ancestry cluster had fewer N-insertions in productive TCRs than the approximately 700-donor mean. Most TCR sequences were seen in very few donors, while some public TCRs were found in many individuals. The 87-base-pair reads could not distinguish some IMGT-functional V segments, including TRBV6-2 and TRBV6-3, so those segments were excluded. In an earlier analysis of around 600 of the donors, most TCR beta V segments were observed in productive rearrangements about 87% or about 30% of the time, broadly matching IMGT annotations. Correlated functional status among segregating V segments might be attributable to linkage disequilibrium, but an unknown experimental factor could not be ruled out. CMV serostatus was the only immune exposure information available for the cohort. Roughly uniform sequencing depth across donors was assumed in presence/absence analyses, although this assumption may not hold. Most CMV-associated TCR beta chains appeared to be HLA-restricted in a later analysis, and the HLA associations seemed to be driven largely by CMV exposure. Because HLA typing was unavailable for some donors at each locus, only the typed subset was used in association tests. An association between a missense DCLRE1C variant and V-gene and J-gene trimming of TCR beta chains was found in a later genetic analysis and replicated in an independent cohort. In a later analysis, TCR association rates were found to vary across HLA loci, with the most associated TCRs seen for DRB1 alleles and the fewest for HLA-C alleles. A further reported finding was that TCR beta sequences accurately predicted the HLA-A and HLA-B alleles for most subjects in the first cohort. A later analysis found that HLA-associated TCR beta chains were more clonally expanded and had lower generation probabilities than equally common non-associated chains. This cohort had only TCR beta chains sequenced, and the lack of alpha or paired-chain data limited which features could be detected. A few of the identified cytomegalovirus-associated TCR beta chains were confirmed in vitro to be specific for cytomegalovirus antigens. In the study, approximately 150 TCR beta chains were listed as associated with cytomegalovirus.

The cohort was made up of roughly 670 healthy bone marrow donors. All cohort members were sampled while nominally healthy, although unrecorded immune exposures were likely present. The donor tested CMV seropositive and was one of the 289 seropositive cohort members. A peripheral blood sample was provided by each donor, and peripheral blood mononuclear cells were used for TCR beta sequencing. Genomic DNA was extracted from the blood cell samples with the Qiagen DNeasy Blood Extraction Kit. Libraries were built with the immunoSEQ multiplex PCR assay. The multiplex PCR relied on a mix of 60 forward primers for TCR Vbeta segments and 13 reverse primers for TCR Jbeta segments. A multiplex PCR assay on genomic DNA amplified the CDR3 region of rearranged TCR beta genes. The amplified TCR beta libraries were sequenced on the Illumina HiSeq System as 87-base-pair reads. As for the original processing: Across the 500 to 850 repertoires, a later analysis counted approximately 83 million unique TCR beta chains, roughly 11 million of which were shared by at least two donors. To remove PCR and sequencing errors, raw reads were error-corrected and collapsed into unique sequences using a nearest-neighbor algorithm that merged closely related sequences. CDR3 sequences were aligned to IMGT reference sequences to assign V, D and J gene segments. For a sequence to be retained, at least a six-nucleotide match to both a V gene segment and a J gene segment was required. A rearrangement was called productive if the CDR3 had no stop codons and remained in frame with V and J, and every other rearrangement was called non-productive. Following IMGT convention, CDR3 was defined as the stretch from the second conserved V-encoded cysteine to the conserved J-encoded phenylalanine. Sequences without an unambiguous match to a single V gene segment were excluded from the earlier analysis of approximately 600 of the donors. An earlier analysis of a few hundred of the donors called V segments functional above 56.7% productive rearrangements and segregating when the between-donor standard deviation exceeded 5%. A statistical classification framework was built to diagnose cytomegalovirus status from the catalog of TCR beta chain sequences. In a later analysis, V and J genes were assigned by comparing TCR nucleotide sequences against IMGT/GENE-DB human TR gene sequences. The TCRdist pipeline was used in a later analysis to assign CDR3 sequences and most-parsimonious VDJ recombination scenarios. In a later analysis, each TCR beta chain was defined by its CDR3 amino acid sequence together with its V-gene family, and reads without a unique V-gene family were excluded. In a later analysis, a few hundred highly shared, low-generation-probability nucleotide sequences were removed to address suspected cross-contamination and a sequencing artifact. In a later analysis, a clonal expansion index was calculated for each public chain from normalized within-repertoire ranks of inferred template counts. In a later analysis, generation probabilities were computed with a VDJ recombination model fitted to out-of-frame rearrangements, and the resulting probabilities were checked against IGoR. In a later analysis, TCR-TCR, TCR-HLA and TCR-CMV co-occurrence was scored with hypergeometric tests, and a repertoire-size bias correction was applied to TCR pairs. To estimate false discovery rates, a later analysis permuted the HLA or CMV assignments 20 times. In a later analysis, co-occurring TCRs were grouped using DBSCAN, with TCRdist sequence similarity added in when clustering inside HLA-allele-positive subsets. For co-occurrence clustering, repertoires with fewer than 30,000 or more than 120,000 public chains were excluded, along with a handful of repertoires with anomalous nucleotide sharing. Sourced from immuneACCESS, this table was stored by TCRdb with only in-frame sequences that have V and J called. A share of the clones is absent; for the studies checked, an unresolved V gene accounts for under half, and the remainder has no known explanation. V, J and clone size reflect that table, while D and trimming were determined from the DNA. The sample's table lists a count of about 130,000 clones. Together, the top ten hold over 1.5% of the sample.

Sequencing was performed on PBMCs. The chain uses TRBV28 and TRBJ2-1; 7 junctional bases match TRBD2. The receptor's source is a woman aged 40 to 50 in good health and CMV-seropositive. CDR3 reads: CASTSSLGREYNEQFF. The nucleotides are TGTGCCAGCACCTCGTCCCTGGGGAGGGAATACAATGAGCAGTTCTTC.